The clone carrying this T cell receptor beta chain was seen at least ten times. Trimming removed 1 base from V and 4 bases from J, with 13 bases in between. Germline V gene data show CDR1 as MDHEN and CDR2 as SYDVKM. The CDR3 extends over 15 amino acids. TCRdb analysed the reads with MiXCR anew, one entry per CDR3 protein. The sample records around 120,000 distinct CDR3 sequences, roughly 9% being singletons. The entry originates in a study of T cell repertoires in cytomegalovirus infection. The chain is built from TRBV28 and TRBJ2-5; TRBD2 might be the D (7 bases). The receptor was isolated from a human donor in good health (CMV status not recorded). Some clones in this sample may be carry-over from other donors' samples. Sequencing was carried out using PBMCs. Written as DNA, the CDR3 is TGTGCCAGCAGTTTATCCCCGGGGGGCGGAGAGACCCAGTACTTC. It translates to CASSLSPGGGETQYF.